These 15 T cell receptor beta chains came from one sample sequenced in a study of cytomegalovirus exposure and HLA in healthy donors. Vbeta (60) and Jbeta (13) primers were used in the PCR. TCRdb's table, derived via immunoSEQ multiplex PCR, lists solely in-frame clones and lacks some. This table holds under 150,000 clones, 80% found once. The specimen was PBMCs. The receptors derive from a male donor in good health and CMV-seropositive.

This clone appeared a few times. V is TRBV19 and J is TRBJ1-5; D gene ambiguous. This CDR3 contains 14 residues. Trimming stripped 3 bases from V and 3 bases from J, with 9 bases between. CDR1 and CDR2 from the germline V gene are LNHDA and SQIVND (reference sequence). The CDR3 region has the DNA TGTGCCAGTAGTATGAAGAGGTCCAATCAGCCCCAGCATTTT. Translating gives CASSMKRSNQPQHF.

The chain has TRBV9 and TRBJ1-2, with D unclear. This CDR3 is built from 14 residues. V was trimmed by 0 bases and J by 8 bases, leaving 14 bases between them. Germline V gives CDR1 SGDLS, CDR2 YYNGEE. CDR3: CASSVAPQAGGYTF. The CDR3 DNA sequence: TGTGCCAGCAGCGTAGCTCCCCAGGCTGGGGGCTACACCTTC.

A few counts support this clone. The rearrangement uses TRBV4-1 and TRBJ2-6; the match to TRBD1 covers 7 bases. The V segment lost 2 bases and the J segment 0 bases; nucleotides outside the gene matches: 16. The germline V gene encodes CDR1 MGHRA and CDR2 YSYEKL. The CDR3 runs to 21 residues. The CDR3 loop is CASSQKGAWTQVPSGANVLTF. CDR3 coding DNA: TGCGCCAGCAGCCAAAAGGGGGCATGGACACAGGTTCCCTCTGGGGCCAACGTCCTGACTTTC.

V is TRBV7-3 and J is TRBJ2-2; D may be TRBD2 (6 bases). The ends were cut back, 5 bases at V and 7 bases at J, with 17 bases in the middle. There are 15 residues in the CDR3. CDR1 and CDR2 (germline): SGHTA, FQGTGA. This CDR3 reads CASSPQVQEGGELFF. CDR3 sequence (DNA): TGTGCCAGCAGCCCCCAAGTCCAGGAGGGCGGGGAGCTGTTTTTT.

This chain's CDR3 is CASTEDRGATGELFF. CDR3 DNA sequence: TGTGCCAGCACCGAAGACAGGGGGGCCACCGGGGAGCTGTTTTTT. V usage is TRBV6-5 and J usage is TRBJ2-2; 9 positions match TRBD1. The CDR3 length is 15 residues. Losses at the gene ends were 7 bases for V and 4 bases for J; bases not matched to a gene: 7. Germline CDR1 is MNHEY and CDR2 is SVGAGI.

This chain connects TRBV6-5 to TRBJ2-7; 7 bases are shared with TRBD2. Germline V gives CDR1 MNHEY, CDR2 SVGAGI. V lost 2 bases to trimming and J lost 2 bases; unmatched junction nucleotides: 3. The CDR3 is made up of 14 amino acids. The CDR3 loop is CASSYGGGTYEQYF. DNA for the CDR3: TGTGCCAGCAGTTACGGCGGGGGTACCTACGAGCAGTACTTC.

The chain couples TRBV2 to TRBJ1-2; 9 positions match TRBD1. The CDR3 is 17 amino acids. CDR1 and CDR2 from the germline V gene are SNHLY and FYNNEI. Unmatched junction bases numbered 12, after V lost 3 bases and J lost 4 bases. Here the CDR3 DNA reads TGTGCCAGCAGTGATATTCTTGGGACAGGGACGTCCTATGGCTACACCTTC. It translates to CASSDILGTGTSYGYTF.

DNA of the CDR3: TGTGCCAGCAGCTTAGCGAGCGGCCAGGGGGCTTACGAGCAGTACTTC. Translation gives CASSLASGQGAYEQYF. This chain connects TRBV7-6 to TRBJ2-5, with 8 bases lining up with TRBD1. Matching the DNA end better, TRBJ2-7 makes the J call doubtful. The CDR3 has 16 amino acids. CDR1 is SGHVS and CDR2 is FNYEAQ in the germline V gene.

CDR3 DNA sequence: TGTGCCAGCAGCCGAGGACAGGGCAACTATGGCTACACCTTC. This codes for CASSRGQGNYGYTF. V gene TRBV4-2 combines with J gene TRBJ1-2, with 8 bases lining up with TRBD1. The CDR3 length is 14 residues. CDR1 and CDR2 from the germline V gene are LGHNA and YNFKEQ. V lost 4 bases, J lost 2 bases, and 3 bases stayed unmatched.

V usage is TRBV6-6 and J usage is TRBJ2-5; TRBD1 matches 8 bases. Germline CDR1 reads MNHNY; CDR2 reads SVGAGI (reference sequence). Trimming removed 5 bases from V and 3 bases from J; junction bases left unmatched: 2. The CDR3 covers 13 residues. The CDR3 region has the DNA TGTGCCAGCAGTGCACAGGGGGAAGAGACCCAGTACTTC. It is translated as CASSAQGEETQYF.

With regard to this clone: Other DNA sequences from this sample encode an identical CDR3 as well. The chain recombines TRBV9 with TRBJ1-6; a possible D gene is TRBD1 (5 bases). Trimming left V 0 bases short and J 8 bases short, with 9 bases between. From germline, CDR1 is SGDLS and CDR2 YYNGEE. CDR3 length equals 14 residues. Written as DNA, the CDR3 is TGTGCCAGCAGCGTAGCTACAGGATATTCACCCCTCCACTTT. It codes for CASSVATGYSPLHF.

The gene calls are TRBV9 and TRBJ2-3; a weak D match, TRBD2 (5 bases). The CDR3 covers 13 residues. V gave up 0 bases and J gave up 4 bases, with 6 bases separating them. Per germline, CDR1 SGDLS and CDR2 YYNGEE. DNA for the CDR3: TGTGCCAGCAGCGTAGAGAGGGCAGATACGCAGTATTTT. Translated, it gives CASSVERADTQYF.

The CDR3 DNA is TGTGCCAGCTCACCACCTAACAACCATGGCTACACCTTC. This codes for CASSPPNNHGYTF. The chain combines TRBV18 with TRBJ1-2; no clear D. This CDR3 has 13 residues. The V end lost 0 bases, the J end lost 6 bases, and 8 bases lay between the germline ends. CDR1 is KGHSH and CDR2 is LQKENI in the germline V gene. The whole variable domain, filled in from reference TRBV18 and TRBJ1-2, reads NAGVMQNPRHLVRRRGQEARLRCSPMKGHSHVYWYRQLPEEGLKFMVYLQKENIIDESGMPKERFSAEFPKEGPSILRIQQVVRGDSAAYFCASSPPNNHGYTFGSGTRLTVV.

The chain recombines TRBV2 with TRBJ1-1; 11 bases are shared with TRBD1. The ends lost 7 bases at V and 2 bases at J; junction bases unmatched: 12. This CDR3 comprises 17 residues. Germline assignment: CDR1 SNHLY and CDR2 FYNNEI. This CDR3 reads CASTPGQGVRRNTEAFF. In nucleotides, the CDR3 is TGTGCCAGCACACCGGGACAGGGGGTTAGGAGAAACACTGAAGCTTTCTTT. Full variable domain (outside the CDR3, taken from reference TRBV2 and TRBJ1-1): EPEVTQTPSHQVTQMGQEVILRCVPISNHLYFYWYRQILGQKVEFLVSFYNNEISEKSEIFDDQFSVERPDGSNFTLKIRSTKLEDSAMYFCASTPGQGVRRNTEAFFGQGTRLTVV.

The rearrangement links TRBV6-5 to TRBJ2-1, with D unresolved. The ends were cut back, 6 bases at V and 6 bases at J, with 6 bases in the middle. The CDR3 loop spans 11 amino acids. In germline, CDR1 is MNHEY, CDR2 SVGAGI. The CDR3 nucleotides read TGTGCCAGCAGGAGAGGCAATGAGCAGTTCTTC. Encoded protein: CASRRGNEQFF.